This T cell receptor (beta chain) derives from a study of T-cell reconstitution after alpha-beta-depleted transplantation in children. Broader study findings: Some patients owed their high day-60 TCRbeta diversity to surviving recipient T cells and thymic progenitors. T-cell numbers and diversity, one year after transplant, stemmed largely from T cells that were newly produced. Expanded graft clones, several hundred of them, were reportedly the source of alpha-beta T cells about two months after transplant.

With 5 bases clipped from V and 3 bases from J, the junction kept 10 bases outside the gene matches. This CDR3 has 14 residues. Germline CDR1 DFQATT, CDR2 SNEGSKA (reference sequence). Details on this clonotype: Antigen specificity is unknown.

Unique molecular identifiers tagged the TCRbeta library. TCRdb reprocessed the PCR reads with MiXCR, giving one entry per CDR3 protein. This table has fewer than 700,000 distinct CDR3 sequences, around 13% appearing once. The sequences come from PBMCs, mostly from graft donor cells, collected 360 days after TCRalphabeta/CD19-depleted stem cell transplant. The TCR sequence derives from a male patient younger than 18 who had a stem cell transplant for acute myeloid leukemia, so the T cells may come from the graft donor. The chain links TRBV20-1 to TRBJ2-7; TRBD1 agrees at 7 bases. The DNA of the CDR3 is TGCAGTGCTGAGGACAGGACTCCTTTCTACGAGCAGTACTTC. Amino acid sequence: CSAEDRTPFYEQYF.